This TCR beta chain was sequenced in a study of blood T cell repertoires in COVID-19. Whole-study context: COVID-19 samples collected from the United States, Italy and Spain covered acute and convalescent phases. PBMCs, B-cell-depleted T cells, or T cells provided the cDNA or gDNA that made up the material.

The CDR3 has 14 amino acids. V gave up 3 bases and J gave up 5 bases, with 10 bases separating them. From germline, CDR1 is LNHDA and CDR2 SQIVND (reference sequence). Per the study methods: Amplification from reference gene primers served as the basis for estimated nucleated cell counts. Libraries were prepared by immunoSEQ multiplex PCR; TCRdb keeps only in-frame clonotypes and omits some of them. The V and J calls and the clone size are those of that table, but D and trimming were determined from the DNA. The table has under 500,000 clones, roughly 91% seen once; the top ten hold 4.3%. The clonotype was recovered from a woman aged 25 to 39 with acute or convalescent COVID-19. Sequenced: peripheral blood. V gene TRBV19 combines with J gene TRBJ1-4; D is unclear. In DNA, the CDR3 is TGTGCCAGTAGTATTGGGCAGAGAAATGAAAAACTGTTTTTT. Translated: CASSIGQRNEKLFF.